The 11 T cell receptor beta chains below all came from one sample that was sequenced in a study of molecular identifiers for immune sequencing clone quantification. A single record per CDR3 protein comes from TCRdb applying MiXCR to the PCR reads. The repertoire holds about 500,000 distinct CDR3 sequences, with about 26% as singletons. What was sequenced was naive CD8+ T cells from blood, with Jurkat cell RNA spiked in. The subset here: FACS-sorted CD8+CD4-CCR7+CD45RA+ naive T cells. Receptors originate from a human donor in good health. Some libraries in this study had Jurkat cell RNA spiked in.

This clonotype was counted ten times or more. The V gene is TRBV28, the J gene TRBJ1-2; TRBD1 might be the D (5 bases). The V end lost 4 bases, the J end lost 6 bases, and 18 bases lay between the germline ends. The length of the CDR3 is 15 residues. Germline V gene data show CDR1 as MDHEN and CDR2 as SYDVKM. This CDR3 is CASSSTQQDSNGYTF. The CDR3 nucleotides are TGTGCCAGCAGTTCAACCCAACAGGACTCCAATGGCTACACCTTC.

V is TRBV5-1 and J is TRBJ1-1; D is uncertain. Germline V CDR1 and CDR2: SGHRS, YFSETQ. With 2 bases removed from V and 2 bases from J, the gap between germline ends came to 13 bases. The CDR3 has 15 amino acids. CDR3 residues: CASSFESEKNTEAFF. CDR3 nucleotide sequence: TGCGCCAGCAGCTTCGAGTCGGAGAAAAACACTGAAGCTTTCTTT.

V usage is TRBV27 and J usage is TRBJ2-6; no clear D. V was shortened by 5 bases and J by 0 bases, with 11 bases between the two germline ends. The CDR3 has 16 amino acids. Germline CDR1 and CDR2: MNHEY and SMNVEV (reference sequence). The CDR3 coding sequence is TGTGCCAGCAGTGTAGTTGGAGTCTCTGGGGCCAACGTCCTGACTTTC. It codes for CASSVVGVSGANVLTF. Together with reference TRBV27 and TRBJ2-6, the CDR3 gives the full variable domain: EAQVTQNPRYLITVTGKKLTVTCSQNMNHEYMSWYRQDPGLGLRQIYYSMNVEVTDKGDVPEGYKVSRKEKRNFPLILESPSPNQTSLYFCASSVVGVSGANVLTFGAGSRLTVL.

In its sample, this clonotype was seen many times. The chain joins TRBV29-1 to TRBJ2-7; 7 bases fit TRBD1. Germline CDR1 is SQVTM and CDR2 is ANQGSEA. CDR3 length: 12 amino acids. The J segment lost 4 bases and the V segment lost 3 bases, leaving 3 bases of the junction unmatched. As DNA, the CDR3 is TGCAGCGTTGACCAGACAGGGTACGAGCAGTACTTC. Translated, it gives CSVDQTGYEQYF.

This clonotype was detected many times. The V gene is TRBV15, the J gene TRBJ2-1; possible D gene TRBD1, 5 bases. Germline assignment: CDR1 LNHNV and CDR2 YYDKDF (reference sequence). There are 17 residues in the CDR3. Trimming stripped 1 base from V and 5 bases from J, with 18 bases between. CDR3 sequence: CATSRAETVEPNNEQFF. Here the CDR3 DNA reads TGTGCCACCAGCAGAGCTGAGACAGTGGAGCCTAACAATGAGCAGTTCTTC. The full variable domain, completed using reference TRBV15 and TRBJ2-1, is DAMVIQNPRYQVTQFGKPVTLSCSQTLNHNVMYWYQQKSSQAPKLLFHYYDKDFNNEADTPDNFQSRRPNTSFCFLDIRSPGLGDTAMYLCATSRAETVEPNNEQFFGPGTRLTVL.

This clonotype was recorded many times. The CDR3: CSVEDSRLGIYEQYF. The CDR3 nucleotides are TGCAGCGTTGAAGATTCCCGGTTGGGGATCTACGAGCAGTACTTC. This chain connects TRBV29-1 to TRBJ2-7; no definite D call. The CDR3 is made up of 15 amino acids. V lost 0 bases and J lost 3, with 15 bases in between. Germline V lookup: CDR1 SQVTM, CDR2 ANQGSEA.

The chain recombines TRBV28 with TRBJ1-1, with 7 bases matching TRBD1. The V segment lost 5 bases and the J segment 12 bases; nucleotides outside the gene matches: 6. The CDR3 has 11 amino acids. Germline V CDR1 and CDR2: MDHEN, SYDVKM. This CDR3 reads CASSIGGETFF. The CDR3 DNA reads TGTGCCAGCAGTATAGGGGGCGAGACTTTCTTT. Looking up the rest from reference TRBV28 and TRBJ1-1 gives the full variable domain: DVKVTQSSRYLVKRTGEKVFLECVQDMDHENMFWYRQDPGLGLRLIYFSYDVKMKEKGDIPEGYSVSREKKERFSLILESASTNQTSMYLCASSIGGETFFGQGTRLTVV.

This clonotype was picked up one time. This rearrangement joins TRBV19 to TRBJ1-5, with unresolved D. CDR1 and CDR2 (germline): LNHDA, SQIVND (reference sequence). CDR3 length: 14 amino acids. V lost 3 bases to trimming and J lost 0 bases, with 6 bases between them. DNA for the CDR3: TGTGCCAGTAGTATCAGCCTTAGCAATCAGCCCCAGCATTTT. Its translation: CASSISLSNQPQHF.

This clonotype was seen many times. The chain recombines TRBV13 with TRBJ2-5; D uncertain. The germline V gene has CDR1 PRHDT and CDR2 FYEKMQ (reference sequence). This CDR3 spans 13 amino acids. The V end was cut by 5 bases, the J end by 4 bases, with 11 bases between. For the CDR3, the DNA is TGTGCCAGCAGCCCCACCGGCCGAGAGACCCAGTACTTC. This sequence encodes CASSPTGRETQYF.

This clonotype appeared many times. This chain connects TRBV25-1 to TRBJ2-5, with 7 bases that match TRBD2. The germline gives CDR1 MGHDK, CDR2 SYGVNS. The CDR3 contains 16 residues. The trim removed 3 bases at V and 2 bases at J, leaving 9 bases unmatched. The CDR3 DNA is TGTGCCAGCAGTGACCCCCCGGCCGGGGGGCAAGAGACCCAGTACTTC. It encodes CASSDPPAGGQETQYF.

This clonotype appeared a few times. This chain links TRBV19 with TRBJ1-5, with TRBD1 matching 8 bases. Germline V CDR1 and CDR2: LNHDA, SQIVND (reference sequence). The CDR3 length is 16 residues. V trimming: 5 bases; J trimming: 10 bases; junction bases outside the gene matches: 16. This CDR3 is CASSEGTTGASGPQHF. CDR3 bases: TGTGCCAGTAGTGAAGGCACGACAGGGGCCTCAGGTCCCCAGCATTTT.